Sequencing of this TCR beta chain was carried out in a study of cytomegalovirus exposure and HLA in healthy donors. Points from the study as a whole: Several V segments, TRBV6-2 and TRBV6-3 among them, could not be told apart and were dropped. A reported reduction in N-insertions relative to the approximately 670-donor mean was seen in an Asian-associated ancestry cluster in a later analysis. Productive status was seen about 90% or about 30% of the time for most TCR beta V segments in an earlier analysis.

Nominal health characterized the donors when sampled, though unrecorded immune exposures were likely. In this sample, this clone turned up once. The antigen is not known. PCR primers comprised 60 Vbeta and 13 Jbeta primers. The data were produced by immunoSEQ multiplex PCR, yet TCRdb's version contains in-frame clones alone and is incomplete. Of around 71,000 clones in the sample, about 60% were seen once. V was pared by 5 bases and J by 3 bases, with 6 bases of the junction left unmatched. The CDR3 contains 16 residues. The germline gives CDR1 SEHNR, CDR2 FQNEAQ (reference sequence). Material: PBMCs. The genes are TRBV7-9 and TRBJ2-7, with 14 bases fitting TRBD2. This TCR was recovered from a man younger than 45 in good health and CMV-seropositive. CDR3: CASSVPGLAGVYEQYF. The CDR3 region has the DNA TGTGCCAGCAGCGTGCCGGGACTAGCGGGAGTCTACGAGCAGTACTTC.